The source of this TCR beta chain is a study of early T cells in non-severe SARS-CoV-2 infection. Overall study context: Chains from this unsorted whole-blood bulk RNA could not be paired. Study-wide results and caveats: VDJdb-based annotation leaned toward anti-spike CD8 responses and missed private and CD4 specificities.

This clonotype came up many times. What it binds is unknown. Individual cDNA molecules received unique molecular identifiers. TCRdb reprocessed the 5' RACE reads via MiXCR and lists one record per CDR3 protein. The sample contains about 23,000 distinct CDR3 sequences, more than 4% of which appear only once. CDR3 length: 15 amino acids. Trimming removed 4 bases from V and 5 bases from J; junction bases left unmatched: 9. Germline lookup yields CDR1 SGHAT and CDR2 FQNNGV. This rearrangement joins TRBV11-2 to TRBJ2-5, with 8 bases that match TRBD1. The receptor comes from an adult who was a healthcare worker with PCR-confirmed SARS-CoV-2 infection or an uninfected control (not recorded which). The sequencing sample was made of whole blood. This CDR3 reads CASSSDRVVGETQYF. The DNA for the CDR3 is TGTGCCAGCAGCTCGGACAGGGTCGTCGGCGAGACCCAGTACTTC.